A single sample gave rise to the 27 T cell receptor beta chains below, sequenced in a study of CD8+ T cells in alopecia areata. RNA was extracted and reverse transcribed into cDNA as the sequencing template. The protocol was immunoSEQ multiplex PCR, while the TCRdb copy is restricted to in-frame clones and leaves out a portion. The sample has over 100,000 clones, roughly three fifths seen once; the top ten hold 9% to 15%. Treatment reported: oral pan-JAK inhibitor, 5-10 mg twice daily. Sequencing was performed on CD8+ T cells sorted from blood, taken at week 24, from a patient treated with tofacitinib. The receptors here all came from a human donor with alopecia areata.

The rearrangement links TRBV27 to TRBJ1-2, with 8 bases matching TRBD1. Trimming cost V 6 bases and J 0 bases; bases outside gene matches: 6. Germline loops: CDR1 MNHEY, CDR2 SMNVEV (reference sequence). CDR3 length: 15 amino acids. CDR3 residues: CASRPGQGANYGYTF. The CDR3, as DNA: TGTGCCAGCAGACCCGGACAGGGAGCTAACTATGGCTACACCTTC.

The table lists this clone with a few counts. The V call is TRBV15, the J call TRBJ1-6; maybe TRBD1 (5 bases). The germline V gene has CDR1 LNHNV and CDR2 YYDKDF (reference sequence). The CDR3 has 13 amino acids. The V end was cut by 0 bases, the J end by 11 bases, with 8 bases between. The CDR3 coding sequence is TGTGCCACCAGCAGAGAGGGGGTGGCACCCCTCCACTTT. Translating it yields CATSREGVAPLHF.

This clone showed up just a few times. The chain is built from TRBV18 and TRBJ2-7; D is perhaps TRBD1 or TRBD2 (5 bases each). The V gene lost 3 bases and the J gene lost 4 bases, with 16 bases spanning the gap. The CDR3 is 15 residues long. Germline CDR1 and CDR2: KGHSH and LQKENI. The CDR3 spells CASSPLDEGLYEQYF. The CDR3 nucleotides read TGTGCCAGCTCACCCCTTGATGAGGGGCTTTACGAGCAGTACTTC.

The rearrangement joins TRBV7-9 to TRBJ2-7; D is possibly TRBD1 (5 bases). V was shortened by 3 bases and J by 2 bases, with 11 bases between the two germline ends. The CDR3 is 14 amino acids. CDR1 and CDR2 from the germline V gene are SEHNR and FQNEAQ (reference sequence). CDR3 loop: CASSLAVGAYEQYF. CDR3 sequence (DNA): TGTGCCAGCAGCTTGGCCGTAGGGGCCTACGAGCAGTACTTC.

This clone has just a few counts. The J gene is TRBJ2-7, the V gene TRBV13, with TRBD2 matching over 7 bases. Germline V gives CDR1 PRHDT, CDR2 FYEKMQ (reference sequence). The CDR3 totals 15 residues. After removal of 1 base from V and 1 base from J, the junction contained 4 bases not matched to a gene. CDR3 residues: CASSLEGSGSYEQYF. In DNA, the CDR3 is TGTGCCAGCAGCTTAGAGGGTAGCGGGTCCTACGAGCAGTACTTC.

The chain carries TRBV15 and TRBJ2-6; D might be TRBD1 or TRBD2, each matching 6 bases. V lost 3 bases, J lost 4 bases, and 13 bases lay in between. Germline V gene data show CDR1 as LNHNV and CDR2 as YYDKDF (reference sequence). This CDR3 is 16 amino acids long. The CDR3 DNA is TGTGCCACCAGCAGTGAGGGGGGTACCGGGGCCAACGTCCTGACTTTC. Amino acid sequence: CATSSEGGTGANVLTF.

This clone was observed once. The CDR3 DNA follows: TGTGCCAGCAGCTTGGATAGGGACAGGGTTCAAGAGACCCAGTACTTC. Residues: CASSLDRDRVQETQYF. This chain joins TRBV5-8 and TRBJ2-5; 9 positions match TRBD1. CDR3 length: 16 residues. Trimming at V came to 0 bases and at J to 2 bases, leaving 5 bases not matched to a gene. Germline V gene sequence: CDR1 SGHTS, CDR2 YDEGEE.

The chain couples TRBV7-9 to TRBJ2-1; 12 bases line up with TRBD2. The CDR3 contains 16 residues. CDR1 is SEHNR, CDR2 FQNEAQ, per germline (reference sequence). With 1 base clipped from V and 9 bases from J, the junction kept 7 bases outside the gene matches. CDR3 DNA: TGTGCCAGCAGCTTAGAGGAGACTAGCGGGGGTGCTGAGCAGTTCTTC. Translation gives CASSLEETSGGAEQFF. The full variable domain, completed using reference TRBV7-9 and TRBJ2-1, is DTGVSQNPRHKITKRGQNVTFRCDPISEHNRLYWYRQTLGQGPEFLTYFQNEAQLEKSRLLSDRFSAERPKGSFSTLEIQRTEQGDSAMYLCASSLEETSGGAEQFFGPGTRLTVL.

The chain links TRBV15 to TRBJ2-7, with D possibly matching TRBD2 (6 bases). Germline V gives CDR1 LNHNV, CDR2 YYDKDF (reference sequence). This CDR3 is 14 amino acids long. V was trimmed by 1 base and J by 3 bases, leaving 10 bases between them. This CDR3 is CATSRGLGGYEQYF. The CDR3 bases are TGTGCCACCAGCAGAGGGTTGGGGGGCTACGAGCAGTACTTC. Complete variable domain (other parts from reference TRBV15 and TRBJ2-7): DAMVIQNPRYQVTQFGKPVTLSCSQTLNHNVMYWYQQKSSQAPKLLFHYYDKDFNNEADTPDNFQSRRPNTSFCFLDIRSPGLGDTAMYLCATSRGLGGYEQYFGPGTRLTVT.

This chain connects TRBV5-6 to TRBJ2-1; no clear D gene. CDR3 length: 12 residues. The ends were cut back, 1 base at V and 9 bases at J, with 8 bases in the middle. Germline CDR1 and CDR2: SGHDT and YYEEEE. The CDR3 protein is CASSLIRGEQFF. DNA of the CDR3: TGTGCCAGCAGCTTGATACGTGGTGAGCAGTTCTTC.

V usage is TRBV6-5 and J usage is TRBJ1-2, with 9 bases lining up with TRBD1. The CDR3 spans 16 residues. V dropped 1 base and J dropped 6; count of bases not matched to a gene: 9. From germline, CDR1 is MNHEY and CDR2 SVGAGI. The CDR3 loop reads CASSYYTGTGSDGYTF. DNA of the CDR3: TGTGCCAGCAGTTACTATACCGGGACAGGGTCTGATGGCTACACCTTC.

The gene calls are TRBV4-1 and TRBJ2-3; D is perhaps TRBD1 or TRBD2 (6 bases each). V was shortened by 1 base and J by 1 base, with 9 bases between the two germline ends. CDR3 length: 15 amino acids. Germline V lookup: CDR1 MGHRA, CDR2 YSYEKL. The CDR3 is CASSQGRGGTDTQYF. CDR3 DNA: TGCGCCAGCAGCCAAGGGAGGGGGGGCACAGATACGCAGTATTTT.

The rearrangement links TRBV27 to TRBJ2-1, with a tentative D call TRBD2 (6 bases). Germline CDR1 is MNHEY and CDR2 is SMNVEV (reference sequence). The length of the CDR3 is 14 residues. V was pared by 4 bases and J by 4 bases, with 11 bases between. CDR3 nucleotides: TGTGCCAGCAGTTGGGCTAGCGAGTACAATGAGCAGTTCTTC. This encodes CASSWASEYNEQFF.

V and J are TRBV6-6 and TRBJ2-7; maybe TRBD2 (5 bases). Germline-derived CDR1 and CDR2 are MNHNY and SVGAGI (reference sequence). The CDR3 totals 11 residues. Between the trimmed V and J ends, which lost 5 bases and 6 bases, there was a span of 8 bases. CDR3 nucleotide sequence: TGTGCCAGCAGTGAACTAGTCGAGCAGTACTTC. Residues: CASSELVEQYF.

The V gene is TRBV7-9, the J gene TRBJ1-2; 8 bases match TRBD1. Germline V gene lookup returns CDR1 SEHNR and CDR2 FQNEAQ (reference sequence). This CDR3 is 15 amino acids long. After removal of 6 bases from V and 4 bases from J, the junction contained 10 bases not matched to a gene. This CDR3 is CASSYFGQGAYGYTF. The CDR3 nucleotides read TGTGCCAGCAGTTACTTCGGACAGGGCGCCTATGGCTACACCTTC.

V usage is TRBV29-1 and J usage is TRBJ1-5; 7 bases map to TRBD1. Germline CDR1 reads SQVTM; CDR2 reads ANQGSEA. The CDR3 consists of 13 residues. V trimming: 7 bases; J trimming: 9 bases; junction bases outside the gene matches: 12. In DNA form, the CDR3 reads TGCAGCGCCGGGGACAGCCCAATACTGCCCCAGCATTTT. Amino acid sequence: CSAGDSPILPQHF.

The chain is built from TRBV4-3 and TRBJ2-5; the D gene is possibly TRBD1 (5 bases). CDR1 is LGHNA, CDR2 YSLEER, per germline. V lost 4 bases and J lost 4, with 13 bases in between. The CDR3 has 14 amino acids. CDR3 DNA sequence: TGCGCCAGCAGCCCCCTCTTAGGGGTAGAGACCCAGTACTTC. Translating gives CASSPLLGVETQYF.

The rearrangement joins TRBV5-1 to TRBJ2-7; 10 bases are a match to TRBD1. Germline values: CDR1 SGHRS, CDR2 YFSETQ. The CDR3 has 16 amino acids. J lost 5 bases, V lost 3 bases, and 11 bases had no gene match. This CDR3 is CASSWAQDRGLDEQYF. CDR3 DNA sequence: TGCGCCAGCAGCTGGGCCCAAGACAGGGGGCTCGACGAGCAGTACTTC.

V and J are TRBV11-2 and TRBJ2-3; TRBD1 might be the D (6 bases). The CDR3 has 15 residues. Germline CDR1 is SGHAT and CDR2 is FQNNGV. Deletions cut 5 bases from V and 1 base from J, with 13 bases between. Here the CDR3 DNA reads TGTGCCAGCAGCCCTCACCCAGGGGGCACAGATACGCAGTATTTT. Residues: CASSPHPGGTDTQYF. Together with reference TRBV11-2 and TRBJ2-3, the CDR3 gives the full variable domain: EAGVAQSPRYKIIEKRQSVAFWCNPISGHATLYWYQQILGQGPKLLIQFQNNGVVDDSQLPKDRFSAERLKGVDSTLKIQPAKLEDSAVYLCASSPHPGGTDTQYFGPGTRLTVL.

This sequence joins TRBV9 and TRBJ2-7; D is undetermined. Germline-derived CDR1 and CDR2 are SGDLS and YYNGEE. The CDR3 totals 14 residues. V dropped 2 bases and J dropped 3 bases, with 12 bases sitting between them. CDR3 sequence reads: CASSVEDGYYEQYF. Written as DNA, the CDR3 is TGTGCCAGCAGCGTCGAGGACGGGTACTACGAGCAGTACTTC. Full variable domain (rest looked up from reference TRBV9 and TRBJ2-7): DSGVTQTPKHLITATGQRVTLRCSPRSGDLSVYWYQQSLDQGLQFLIQYYNGEERAKGNILERFSAQQFPDLHSELNLSSLELGDSALYFCASSVEDGYYEQYFGPGTRLTVT.

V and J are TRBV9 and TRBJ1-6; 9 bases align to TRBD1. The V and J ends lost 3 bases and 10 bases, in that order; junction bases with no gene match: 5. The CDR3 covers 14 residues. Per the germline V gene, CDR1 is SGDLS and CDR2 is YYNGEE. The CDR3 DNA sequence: TGTGCCAGCAGCGAGGACAGGGGTGACTCACCCCTCCACTTT. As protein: CASSEDRGDSPLHF. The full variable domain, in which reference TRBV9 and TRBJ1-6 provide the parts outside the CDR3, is DSGVTQTPKHLITATGQRVTLRCSPRSGDLSVYWYQQSLDQGLQFLIQYYNGEERAKGNILERFSAQQFPDLHSELNLSSLELGDSALYFCASSEDRGDSPLHFGNGTRLTVT.

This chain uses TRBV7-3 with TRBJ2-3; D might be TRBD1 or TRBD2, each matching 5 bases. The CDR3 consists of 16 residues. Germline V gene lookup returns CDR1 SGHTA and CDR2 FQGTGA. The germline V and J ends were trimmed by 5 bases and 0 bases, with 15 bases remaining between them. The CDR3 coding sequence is TGTGCCAGCAGCCCTAAGGCCCGGGACAGCACAGATACGCAGTATTTT. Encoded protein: CASSPKARDSTDTQYF.

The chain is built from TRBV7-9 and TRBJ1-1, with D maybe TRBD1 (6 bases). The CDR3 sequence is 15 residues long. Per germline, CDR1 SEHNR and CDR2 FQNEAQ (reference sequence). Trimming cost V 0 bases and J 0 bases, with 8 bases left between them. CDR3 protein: CASSLAGGMNTEAFF. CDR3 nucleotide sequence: TGTGCCAGCAGCTTAGCGGGGGGCATGAACACTGAAGCTTTCTTT.

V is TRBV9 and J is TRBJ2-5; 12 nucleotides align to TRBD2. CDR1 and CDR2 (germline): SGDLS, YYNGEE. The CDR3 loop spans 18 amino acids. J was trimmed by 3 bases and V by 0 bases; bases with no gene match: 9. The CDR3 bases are TGTGCCAGCAGCGTAGCAATCGCGACTAGCGGGGGTGAAGAGACCCAGTACTTC. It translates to CASSVAIATSGGEETQYF.

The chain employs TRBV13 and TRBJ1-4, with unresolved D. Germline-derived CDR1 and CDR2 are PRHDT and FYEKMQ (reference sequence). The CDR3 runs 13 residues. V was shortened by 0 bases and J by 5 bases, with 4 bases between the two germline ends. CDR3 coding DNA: TGTGCCAGCAGCTTAGGAGCGAATGAAAAACTGTTTTTT. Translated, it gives CASSLGANEKLFF. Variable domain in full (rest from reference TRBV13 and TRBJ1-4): AAGVIQSPRHLIKEKRETATLKCYPIPRHDTVYWYQQGPGQDPQFLISFYEKMQSDKGSIPDRFSAQQFSDYHSELNMSSLELGDSALYFCASSLGANEKLFFGSGTQLSVL.

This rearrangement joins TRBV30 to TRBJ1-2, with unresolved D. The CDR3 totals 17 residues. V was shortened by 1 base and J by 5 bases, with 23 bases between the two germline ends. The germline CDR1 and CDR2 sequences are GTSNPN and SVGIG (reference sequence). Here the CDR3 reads CAWSDPSLGKDRYGYTF. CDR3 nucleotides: TGTGCCTGGAGTGACCCCTCTTTGGGGAAGGATCGGTATGGCTACACCTTC.

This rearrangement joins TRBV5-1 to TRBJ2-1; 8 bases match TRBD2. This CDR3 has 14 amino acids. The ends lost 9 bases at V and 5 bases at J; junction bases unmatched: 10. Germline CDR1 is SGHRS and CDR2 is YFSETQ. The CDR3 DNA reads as TGCGCCAACACAAACTTTAGCGGGGACAATGAGCAGTTCTTC. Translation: CANTNFSGDNEQFF.